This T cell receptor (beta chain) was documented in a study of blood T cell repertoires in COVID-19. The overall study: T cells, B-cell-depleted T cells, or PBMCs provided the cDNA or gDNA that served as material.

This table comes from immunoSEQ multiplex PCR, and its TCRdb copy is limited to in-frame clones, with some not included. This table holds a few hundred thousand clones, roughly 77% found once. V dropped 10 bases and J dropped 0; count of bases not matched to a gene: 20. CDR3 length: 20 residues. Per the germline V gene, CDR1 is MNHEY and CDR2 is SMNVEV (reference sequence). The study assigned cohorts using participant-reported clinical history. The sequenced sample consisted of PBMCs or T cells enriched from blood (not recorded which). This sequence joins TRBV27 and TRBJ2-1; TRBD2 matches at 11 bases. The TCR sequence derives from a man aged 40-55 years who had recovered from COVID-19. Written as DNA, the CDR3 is TGTGCCAACCTATTAGTCCCGGGACTAGCGGTTTGGAGCTCCTACAATGAGCAGTTCTTC. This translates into CANLLVPGLAVWSSYNEQFF.